This T cell receptor (beta chain) was documented in a study of cytomegalovirus exposure and HLA in healthy donors. Between the trimmed V and J ends, which lost 0 bases and 3 bases, there was a span of 9 bases. This CDR3 has 14 amino acids. Germline lookup yields CDR1 MNHNS and CDR2 SASEGT. Details on this clone: Antigen specificity is unknown.

Study-level findings and limits: The study flagged approximately 180 TCR beta chains as cytomegalovirus-associated.

Sequencing used immunoSEQ multiplex PCR; TCRdb keeps in-frame clones, though not all of them. The sample has about 98,000 clones; less than 95% are singletons. The sequencing input was PBMCs. The receptor was isolated from a woman in her late teens or twenties in good health and CMV-seronegative. The genes are TRBV6-1 and TRBJ2-7, with D possibly being TRBD2 (5 bases). The CDR3 sequence is CASSEASRGYEQYF. In DNA, the CDR3 is TGTGCCAGCAGTGAAGCGTCTCGGGGCTACGAGCAGTACTTC.